This entry describes one TCR beta chain. Its antigen target is currently unknown. The record has no base qualities; no much larger clone is one base away. One collaborating source in Seattle enrolled patients during active infection and followed them longitudinally through the course of disease. Whole blood was collected in K2EDTA tubes by collaborating institutions according to the institutions' own protocols. For TCRbeta analysis, collaborators shipped samples as frozen whole blood, isolated PBMCs, or DNA extracted from either of those sample types. This sample was included in a study of blood T cell repertoires in COVID-19 (dated by TCRdb to the early 2020s). The study in broad terms: The collaborator samples originated in the United States, Italy and Spain and spanned the acute and convalescent phases of COVID-19. The repertoires were made available in a free public database intended to serve as a resource for research on the immune response to SARS-CoV-2. The sample metadata nearly always contained a de-identified subject ID, COVID-19 status, age in years and sex. Samples came from the ongoing ImmuneRACE study (first 160 participants) plus 1,254 subjects from 6 global collaborators. The material from the prospective study consisted of cDNA or gDNA derived from T cells, B-cell-depleted T cells, or PBMCs. Where available, HLA class I and class II types were taken from metadata supplied by the sample provider and were not determined by assay-based typing. Subjects who had been exposed to COVID-19, were actively infected with it, or had recovered from it provided the deeply sampled blood TCRbeta repertoires that made up the dataset.

Clipping removes 4 bases from V and 11 bases from J, with 9 as the unmatched junction base count. The cysteine opens and the phenylalanine closes a CDR3 of 13 amino acids. Left in the record is the CDR3 DNA by itself, 39 bases read in frame from the first base. In the germline V gene, CDR1 corresponds to SGHDT and CDR2 to YYEEEE. Overall results and qualifications from the work: Clinical and demographic metadata were provided uncurated, with the amount varying by source and participant.

TCRbeta CDR3 regions were amplified from genomic DNA using the immunoSEQ Assay, a bias-controlled multiplex PCR. The study's processing was this. Nucleated cell counts per sample were estimated from amplification of reference gene primers within the assay. Sequence reads were collapsed and filtered to measure the absolute abundance of every unique TCRbeta CDR3 rearrangement. For each sample, productive Simpson clonality was calculated as the square root of Simpson's diversity index over productive rearrangements. Not all clones reach the TCRdb copy of this immuneACCESS table, which keeps in-frame sequences only. Checked studies attribute under half of the gap to unresolved V genes and leave the rest unexplained. From that table come the V and J calls and clone size; the DNA was used to work out D and trimming. In this sample the table shows approximately 280,000 clones, approximately 84% of which occur a single time. More than 1.4% of the sample is taken by the ten largest.

Sequenced sample: peripheral blood. This receptor was obtained from a human donor with COVID-19, enrolled during active disease. The donor label of this sample is uncertain. The rearrangement combines TRBV5-6 with TRBJ2-1; 7 junctional bases match TRBD1. The DNA reads as follows: TGTGCCAGCAGCAGCCGGGACAGCCTTAAGCAGTTCTTC. This encodes CASSSRDSLKQFF.